The 3 T cell receptor beta chains below were found in one sample sequenced in a study of T cell responses to AZD1222 COVID-19 vaccine. The protocol was immunoSEQ multiplex PCR, while the TCRdb copy is restricted to in-frame clones and leaves out a portion. The table shows 95,000 to 150,000 clones, with roughly 87% occurring only once. Source: peripheral blood, taken on day 0 of AZD1222 vaccination. The receptor set was obtained from an adult in good health.

This clone has a handful of counts. The V and J genes are TRBV5-4 and TRBJ2-7, with D tentatively TRBD1 (5 bases). V lost 0 bases and J 4 bases, leaving 8 bases between the germline ends. CDR1 and CDR2 (germline): SGHNT, YYREEE (reference sequence). The CDR3 is 13 residues long. CDR3 DNA: TGTGCCAGCAGCTTGGGGAAGGGGTACGAGCAGTACTTC. It is translated as CASSLGKGYEQYF.

The chain has TRBV6-2 or TRBV6-3 and TRBJ2-2; D might be TRBD1 (6 bases). The CDR3 contains 17 residues. V was clipped by 3 bases and J by 5 bases, with 19 bases between them. Germline V lookup: CDR1 MNHEY, CDR2 SVGEGT. The CDR3 region has the DNA TGTGCCAGCAGTTATTCACACCTACAGGGTCTTACCGGGGAGCTGTTTTTT. Protein product: CASSYSHLQGLTGELFF.

The chain has TRBV11-3 and TRBJ2-3; TRBD1 matches 7 bases. The V segment lost 4 bases and the J segment 0 bases; nucleotides outside the gene matches: 4. The CDR3 length is 15 residues. Germline-derived CDR1 and CDR2 are SGHNT and YENEEA. The CDR3 protein is CASSSGQVSTDTQYF. In nucleotides, the CDR3 is TGTGCCAGCAGCTCTGGACAGGTTAGCACAGATACGCAGTATTTT.